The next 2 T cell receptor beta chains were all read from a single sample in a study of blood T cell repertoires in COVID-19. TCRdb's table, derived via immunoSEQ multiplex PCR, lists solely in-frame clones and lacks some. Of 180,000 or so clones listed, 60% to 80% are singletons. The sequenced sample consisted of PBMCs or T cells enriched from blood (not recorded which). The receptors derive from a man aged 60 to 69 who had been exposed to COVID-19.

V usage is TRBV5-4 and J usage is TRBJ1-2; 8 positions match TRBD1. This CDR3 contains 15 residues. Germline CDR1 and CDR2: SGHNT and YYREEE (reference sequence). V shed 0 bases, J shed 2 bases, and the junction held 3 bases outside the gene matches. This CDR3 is CASSLGGTGNYGYTF. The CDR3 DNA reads TGTGCCAGCAGCTTGGGGGGGACAGGCAACTATGGCTACACCTTC.

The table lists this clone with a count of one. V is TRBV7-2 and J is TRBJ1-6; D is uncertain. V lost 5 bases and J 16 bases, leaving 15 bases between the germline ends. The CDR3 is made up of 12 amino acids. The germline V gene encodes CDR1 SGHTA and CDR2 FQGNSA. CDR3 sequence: CASSNLSGRLHF. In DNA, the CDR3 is TGTGCCAGCAGCAACCTCAGCGGTCGACTCCACTTT.